This TCR beta chain derives from a study of blood T cell repertoires in COVID-19. Study-wide background: Acute and convalescent COVID-19 samples came from the United States, Italy and Spain. Sources were T cells, B-cell-depleted T cells, or PBMCs; the material itself was cDNA or gDNA.

Libraries were prepared by immunoSEQ multiplex PCR; TCRdb keeps only in-frame clonotypes and omits some of them. The sample holds over 150,000 clones, 80% to 90% seen once. Germline CDR1 reads SGHRS; CDR2 reads YFSETQ. Trimming shortened V by 4 bases and J by 2 bases, and 9 bases separated the two germline ends. This CDR3 is built from 13 residues. This rearrangement joins TRBV5-1 to TRBJ2-5; perhaps TRBD1 as D (5 bases). Specimen: peripheral blood. The TCR comes from a woman aged 65 to 85 who had recovered from COVID-19. The CDR3 protein is CASSGQGQETQYF. CDR3 coding DNA: TGCGCCAGCAGCGGGCAGGGACAAGAGACCCAGTACTTC.